The rows below give T cell receptor beta chains drawn from one sample of a study of control samples from healthy donors and cancer patients. Sequencing used immunoSEQ multiplex PCR; TCRdb keeps in-frame clones, though not all of them. The repertoire includes approximately 150,000 clones, around 94% of them detected once, and around 13% sits in the top ten. Material: blood. These receptors were obtained from a man aged 40-49 years in good health. Each CDR3 is given with its conserved first and last residue. The D gene is left open where the match is weak. The size of a clone is reported for some rows only, either as once, few or many, or as a class for expanded clones.

J gene,D gene,clone size,V gene,CDR3 protein
TRBJ2-3,.,.,TRBV2,CASSEDRARGDTQYF
TRBJ2-2,.,.,TRBV7-8,CASSLTRTGELFF
TRBJ2-3,.,.,TRBV10-1,CASRDGGRDTQYF
TRBJ1-4,.,.,TRBV4-3,CASSQEGVRLIGYEKLFF
TRBJ2-3,TRBD1,.,TRBV18,CASSDRAGDTQYF
TRBJ1-5,TRBD1,.,TRBV7-9,CASSQTGVSQPQHF
TRBJ2-7,TRBD1,.,TRBV6-5,CASTGQGLGEQYF
TRBJ1-1,TRBD1,.,TRBV19,CASSTGTLNTEAFF
TRBJ1-5,.,.,TRBV6-6,CASSSTGNNQPQHF
TRBJ1-5,TRBD1,.,TRBV7-9,CASSIGGGTQPQHF
TRBJ2-1,TRBD2,.,TRBV7-9,CASSSSGRVLRDEQFF
TRBJ1-4,TRBD1,.,TRBV28,CASSYNPGTGAEKLFF
TRBJ2-5,TRBD1,.,TRBV7-2,CASSPRQGFSQETQYF
TRBJ2-7,.,.,TRBV7-6,CASSLAVPRKGLDEQYF
TRBJ2-7,TRBD2,.,TRBV5-1,CASSLEAGDPYEQYF
TRBJ1-2,.,many,TRBV4-3,CASSQEISGRTYGYTF
TRBJ2-2,TRBD1,.,TRBV7-3,CASSPVRQGPNTGELFF
TRBJ1-6,.,.,TRBV3-1/TRBV3-2,CASSQEAQNSPLHF